These 20 T cell receptor beta chains were sequenced from one sample in a study of blood T cell repertoires in COVID-19. Profiling relied on immunoSEQ multiplex PCR, and the TCRdb table lists in-frame clones only, not all of them. The repertoire consists of 160,000 or so clones, with roughly nine tenths occurring once and the leading ten covering approximately 4%. The sample taken for sequencing was peripheral blood. Every receptor here comes from an older woman with acute or convalescent COVID-19.

The V call is TRBV9, the J call TRBJ2-5; 8 bases fit TRBD1. Per germline, CDR1 SGDLS and CDR2 YYNGEE. With V trimmed by 0 bases and J by 7 bases, 8 bases remained unmatched. The CDR3 spans 15 residues. CDR3 region: CASSVAGRGQGTQYF. The CDR3, as DNA: TGTGCCAGCAGCGTAGCAGGCAGGGGGCAGGGGACCCAGTACTTC.

The rearrangement joins TRBV5-6 to TRBJ2-1; 10 nucleotides match TRBD2. CDR3 length equals 16 residues. The germline gives CDR1 SGHDT, CDR2 YYEEEE. Germline trimming cut 2 bases from V and 1 base from J; bases unmatched to any gene: 3. CDR3 loop: CASSLRTSGSYNEQFF. The CDR3 DNA sequence: TGTGCCAGCAGCTTAAGGACTAGCGGATCCTACAATGAGCAGTTCTTC.

This chain links TRBV10-3 with TRBJ1-2; 10 nucleotides align to TRBD1. J was trimmed by 0 bases and V by 5 bases; bases with no gene match: 6. Germline loops: CDR1 ENHRY, CDR2 SYGVKD. This CDR3 has 16 amino acids. In DNA form, the CDR3 reads TGTGCCATCAGTCCATGGACAGGGGGAGCTAACTATGGCTACACCTTC. Its translation: CAISPWTGGANYGYTF.

This chain links TRBV23-1 with TRBJ2-7; 12 bases line up with TRBD2. TRBV23-1 is an open reading frame, and its role is uncertain. This CDR3 is built from 18 residues. Germline trimming cut 1 base from V and 7 bases from J; bases unmatched to any gene: 14. CDR3 DNA: TGCGCCAGCAGTCAATACAAAGCCCCCCTAGCGGGAGGGAGAGAGCAGTACTTC. Translation: CASSQYKAPLAGGREQYF.

In its sample, this clone was seen once. For the CDR3, the DNA is TGCGCCAGCAGCTTTGACGAAACGGGACAGGGCTACGAGCAGTACTTC. This sequence encodes CASSFDETGQGYEQYF. V usage is TRBV5-1 and J usage is TRBJ2-7, with TRBD1 matching 9 bases. V lost 2 bases to trimming and J lost 3 bases; unmatched junction nucleotides: 9. The V gene's germline CDR1 is SGHRS and CDR2 YFSETQ. This CDR3 is 16 amino acids long.

This sequence joins TRBV30 and TRBJ1-2, with no clear D. The CDR3 loop spans 14 amino acids. Germline V gene lookup returns CDR1 GTSNPN and CDR2 SVGIG (reference sequence). The germline V and J ends were trimmed by 1 base and 6 bases, with 15 bases remaining between them. CDR3: CAWSGGKGPHGYTF. The CDR3, as DNA: TGTGCCTGGAGTGGAGGGAAAGGGCCCCATGGCTACACCTTC.

The V call is TRBV18, the J call TRBJ1-1; the match to TRBD1 covers 8 bases. V dropped 0 bases and J dropped 3; count of bases not matched to a gene: 3. Germline V gives CDR1 KGHSH, CDR2 LQKENI. This CDR3 is built from 15 residues. This chain's CDR3 is CASSPPTGVHTEAFF. For the CDR3, the DNA is TGTGCCAGCTCACCACCGACAGGGGTTCACACTGAAGCTTTCTTT.

V gene TRBV2 combines with J gene TRBJ1-2, with 8 bases that match TRBD1. The CDR3 length is 14 residues. The junction had 11 bases not matched to a gene; V was cut back by 6 bases and J by 8 bases. Germline V gene sequence: CDR1 SNHLY, CDR2 FYNNEI. CDR3 in amino acids: CASSDIDRGKGYTF. The CDR3 region has the DNA TGTGCCAGCAGCGATATAGACAGGGGTAAAGGCTACACCTTC. The full variable domain, its missing parts supplied by reference TRBV2 and TRBJ1-2, is EPEVTQTPSHQVTQMGQEVILRCVPISNHLYFYWYRQILGQKVEFLVSFYNNEISEKSEIFDDQFSVERPDGSNFTLKIRSTKLEDSAMYFCASSDIDRGKGYTFGSGTRLTVV.

The J gene is TRBJ1-2, the V gene TRBV11-2; 8 bases match TRBD1. The CDR3 length is 14 residues. Losses at the gene ends were 5 bases for V and 6 bases for J; bases not matched to a gene: 8. The germline V gene encodes CDR1 SGHAT and CDR2 FQNNGV. CDR3 in amino acids: CASSLRTGSNGYTF. For the CDR3, the DNA is TGTGCCAGCAGCCTCCGGACAGGGTCCAATGGCTACACCTTC.

The J gene is TRBJ2-5, the V gene TRBV4-2; 8 bases are shared with TRBD2. The length of the CDR3 is 14 residues. Germline assignment: CDR1 LGHNA and CDR2 YNFKEQ. J gave up 3 bases and V 0 bases, and 0 bases lay outside the gene matches. The CDR3 loop is CASSQDSGEETQYF. The CDR3 DNA sequence: TGTGCCAGCAGCCAAGATAGCGGGGAAGAGACCCAGTACTTC.

This chain uses TRBV6-5 with TRBJ1-4; TRBD1 matches at 9 bases. Germline V gene lookup returns CDR1 MNHEY and CDR2 SVGAGI. The CDR3 is 13 residues long. The J segment lost 8 bases and the V segment lost 2 bases, leaving 0 bases of the junction unmatched. CDR3 nucleotides: TGTGCCAGCAGTTACGGACAGGGGGAAAAACTGTTTTTT. It encodes CASSYGQGEKLFF.

The chain joins TRBV19 to TRBJ1-5; the match to TRBD1 covers 7 bases. Germline V gene sequence: CDR1 LNHDA, CDR2 SQIVND (reference sequence). The CDR3 extends over 14 amino acids. V lost 6 bases to trimming and J lost 4 bases; unmatched junction nucleotides: 6. In DNA, the CDR3 is TGTGCCAGTAGCGCGACAGGGAGGAATCAGCCCCAGCATTTT. It translates to CASSATGRNQPQHF.

This chain joins TRBV24-1 and TRBJ1-4, with a tentative D call TRBD1 (5 bases). V dropped 4 bases and J dropped 5 bases, with 13 bases sitting between them. Germline lookup yields CDR1 KGHDR and CDR2 SFDVKD. The CDR3 consists of 15 residues. The DNA of the CDR3 is TGTGCCACCAGTGACACTGACAGTGCAAATGAAAAACTGTTTTTT. The encoded protein is CATSDTDSANEKLFF.

The chain joins TRBV6-5 to TRBJ2-3; D possibly corresponds to TRBD2 (6 bases). The CDR3 runs 15 residues. Trimming removed 4 bases from V and 0 bases from J, with 11 bases in between. The germline CDR1 and CDR2 sequences are MNHEY and SVGAGI. The CDR3 reads CASSSPGVSTDTQYF. CDR3 DNA: TGTGCCAGCAGTTCCCCGGGGGTCAGCACAGATACGCAGTATTTT.

The V call is TRBV25-1, the J call TRBJ2-1, with 7 bases identical to TRBD2. Germline loops: CDR1 MGHDK, CDR2 SYGVNS. The CDR3 is made up of 17 amino acids. J was trimmed by 5 bases and V by 3 bases; bases with no gene match: 13. Written as DNA, the CDR3 is TGTGCCAGCAGTGATTTTTCTGGGGGAGGGACCAACAATGAGCAGTTCTTC. Protein sequence: CASSDFSGGGTNNEQFF.

The genes are TRBV7-2 and TRBJ1-5; 9 positions match TRBD1. With V trimmed by 5 bases and J by 6 bases, 11 bases remained unmatched. This CDR3 contains 16 residues. Germline assignment: CDR1 SGHTA and CDR2 FQGNSA. The CDR3 loop is CASSPAGTGLGQPQHF. CDR3 sequence (DNA): TGTGCCAGCAGCCCTGCCGGGACAGGGCTTGGTCAGCCCCAGCATTTT.

In this sample, this clone turned up a few times. The V and J genes are TRBV5-1 and TRBJ1-3; 7 bases are shared with TRBD1. Germline V gene data show CDR1 as SGHRS and CDR2 as YFSETQ. The J segment lost 3 bases and the V segment lost 4 bases, leaving 4 bases of the junction unmatched. CDR3 size: 14 residues. CDR3: CASSPGDSGNTIYF. In DNA form, the CDR3 reads TGCGCCAGCAGCCCCGGGGACAGTGGAAACACCATATATTTT.

The chain links TRBV7-6 to TRBJ2-2; D is undetermined. CDR1 is SGHVS, CDR2 FNYEAQ, per germline. The CDR3 contains 15 residues. V was pared by 1 base and J by 0 bases, with 6 bases between. In nucleotides, the CDR3 is TGTGCCAGCAGCTTAGTAGCCGCGAACACCGGGGAGCTGTTTTTT. Encoded protein: CASSLVAANTGELFF.

J is TRBJ2-2 and V is TRBV19; 8 bases fit TRBD2. Germline lookup yields CDR1 LNHDA and CDR2 SQIVND (reference sequence). CDR3 size: 17 residues. The V gene end was trimmed by 2 bases and the J gene end by 4 bases; junction bases not matched to a gene: 9. The CDR3 loop reads CASSIPPGGLGTGELFF. DNA for the CDR3: TGTGCCAGTAGTATACCACCGGGGGGGCTTGGCACCGGGGAGCTGTTTTTT.

This chain uses TRBV5-1 with TRBJ1-4; TRBD1 might be the D (5 bases). CDR1 and CDR2 from the germline V gene are SGHRS and YFSETQ. CDR3 size: 17 residues. Trimming left V 3 bases short and J 3 bases short, with 18 bases between. The DNA for the CDR3 is TGCGCCAGCAGCTCTGGGGGGAGGGCCTCACCTAATGAAAAACTGTTTTTT. It translates to CASSSGGRASPNEKLFF.